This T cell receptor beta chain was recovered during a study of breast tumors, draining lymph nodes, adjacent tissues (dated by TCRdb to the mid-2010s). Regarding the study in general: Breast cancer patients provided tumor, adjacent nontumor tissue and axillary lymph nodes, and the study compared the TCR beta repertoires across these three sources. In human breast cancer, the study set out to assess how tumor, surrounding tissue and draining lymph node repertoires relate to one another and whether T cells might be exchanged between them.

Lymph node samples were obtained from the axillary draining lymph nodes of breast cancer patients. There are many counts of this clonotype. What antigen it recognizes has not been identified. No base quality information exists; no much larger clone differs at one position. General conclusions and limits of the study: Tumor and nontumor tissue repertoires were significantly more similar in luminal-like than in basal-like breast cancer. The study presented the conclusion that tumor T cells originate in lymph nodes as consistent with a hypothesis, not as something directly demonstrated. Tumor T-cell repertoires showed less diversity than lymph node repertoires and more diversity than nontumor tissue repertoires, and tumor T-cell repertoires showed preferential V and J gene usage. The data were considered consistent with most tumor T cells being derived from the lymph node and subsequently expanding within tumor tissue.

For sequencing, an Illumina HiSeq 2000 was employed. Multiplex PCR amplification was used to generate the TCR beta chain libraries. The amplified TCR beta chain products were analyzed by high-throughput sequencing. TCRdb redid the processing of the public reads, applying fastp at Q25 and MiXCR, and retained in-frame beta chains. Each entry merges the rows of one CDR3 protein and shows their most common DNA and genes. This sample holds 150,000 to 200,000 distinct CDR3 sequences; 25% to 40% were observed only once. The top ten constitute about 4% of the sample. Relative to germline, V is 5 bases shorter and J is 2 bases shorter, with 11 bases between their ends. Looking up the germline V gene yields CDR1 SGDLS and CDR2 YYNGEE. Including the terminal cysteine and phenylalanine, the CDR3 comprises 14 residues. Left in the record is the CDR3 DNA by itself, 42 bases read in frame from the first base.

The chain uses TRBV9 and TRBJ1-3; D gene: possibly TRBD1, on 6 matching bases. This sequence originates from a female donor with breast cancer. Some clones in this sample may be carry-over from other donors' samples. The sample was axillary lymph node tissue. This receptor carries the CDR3 CASSRGGAGNTIYF. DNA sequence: TGTGCCAGCAGTAGGGGGGGGGCTGGAAACACCATATATTTT.